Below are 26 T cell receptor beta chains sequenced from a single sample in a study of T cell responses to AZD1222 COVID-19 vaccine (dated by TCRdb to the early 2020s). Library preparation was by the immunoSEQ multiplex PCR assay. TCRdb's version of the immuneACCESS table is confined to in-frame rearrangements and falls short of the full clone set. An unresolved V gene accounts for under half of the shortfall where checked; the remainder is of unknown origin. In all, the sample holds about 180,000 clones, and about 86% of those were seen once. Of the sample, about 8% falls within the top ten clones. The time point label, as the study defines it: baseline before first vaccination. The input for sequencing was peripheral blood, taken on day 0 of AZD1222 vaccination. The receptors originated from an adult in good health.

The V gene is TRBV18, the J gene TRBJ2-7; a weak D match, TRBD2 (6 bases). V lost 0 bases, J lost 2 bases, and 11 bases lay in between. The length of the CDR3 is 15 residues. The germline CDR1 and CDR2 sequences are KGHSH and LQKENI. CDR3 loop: CASSPPSGHTYEQYF. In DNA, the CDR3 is TGTGCCAGCTCACCACCCAGCGGGCATACCTACGAGCAGTACTTC.

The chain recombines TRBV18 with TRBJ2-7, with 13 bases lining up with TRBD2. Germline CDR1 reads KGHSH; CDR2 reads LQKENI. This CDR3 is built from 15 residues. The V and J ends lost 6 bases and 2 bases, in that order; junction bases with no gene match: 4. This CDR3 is CASSPTSGGAYEQYF. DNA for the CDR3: TGTGCCAGCTCCCCTACTAGCGGGGGGGCCTACGAGCAGTACTTC.

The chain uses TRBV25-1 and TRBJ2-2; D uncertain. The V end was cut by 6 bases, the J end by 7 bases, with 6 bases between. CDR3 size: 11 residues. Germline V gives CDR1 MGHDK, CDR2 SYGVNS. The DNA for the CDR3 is TGTGCCAGCAGCCCGGGCGGGGAGCTGTTTTTT. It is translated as CASSPGGELFF.

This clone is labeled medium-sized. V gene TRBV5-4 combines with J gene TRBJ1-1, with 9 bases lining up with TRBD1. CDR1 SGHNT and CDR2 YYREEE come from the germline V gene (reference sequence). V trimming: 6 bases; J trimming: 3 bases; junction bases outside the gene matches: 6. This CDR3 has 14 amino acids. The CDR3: CASIKQGADTEAFF. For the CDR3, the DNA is TGTGCCAGCATCAAACAGGGGGCGGACACTGAAGCTTTCTTT.

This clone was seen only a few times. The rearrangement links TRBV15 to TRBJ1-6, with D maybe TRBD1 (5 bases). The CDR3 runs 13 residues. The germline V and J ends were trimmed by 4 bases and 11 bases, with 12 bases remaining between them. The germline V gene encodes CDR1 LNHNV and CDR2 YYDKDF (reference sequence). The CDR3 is CATSIDPGTPLHF. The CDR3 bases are TGTGCCACCAGCATAGATCCAGGGACACCCCTCCACTTT. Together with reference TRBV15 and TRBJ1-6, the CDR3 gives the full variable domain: DAMVIQNPRYQVTQFGKPVTLSCSQTLNHNVMYWYQQKSSQAPKLLFHYYDKDFNNEADTPDNFQSRRPNTSFCFLDIRSPGLGDTAMYLCATSIDPGTPLHFGNGTRLTVT.

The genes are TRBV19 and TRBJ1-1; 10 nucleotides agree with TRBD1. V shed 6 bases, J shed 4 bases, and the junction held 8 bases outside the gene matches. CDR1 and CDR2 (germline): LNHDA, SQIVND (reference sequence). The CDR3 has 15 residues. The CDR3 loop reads CASRATGGSSTEAFF. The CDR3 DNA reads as TGTGCCAGTAGAGCGACAGGGGGCAGTAGCACTGAAGCTTTCTTT.

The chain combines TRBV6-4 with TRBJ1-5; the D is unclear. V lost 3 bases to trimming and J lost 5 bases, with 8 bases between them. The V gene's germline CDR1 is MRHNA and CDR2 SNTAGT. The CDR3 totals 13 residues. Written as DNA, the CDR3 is TGTGCCAGCAGTGAGATGCGGGATCAGCCCCAGCATTTT. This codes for CASSEMRDQPQHF.

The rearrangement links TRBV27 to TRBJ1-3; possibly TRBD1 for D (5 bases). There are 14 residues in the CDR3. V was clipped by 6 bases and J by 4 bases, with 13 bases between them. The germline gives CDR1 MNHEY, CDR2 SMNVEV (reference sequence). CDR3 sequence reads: CASSLRWGGNTIYF. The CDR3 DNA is TGTGCCAGCAGCCTACGGTGGGGGGGAAACACCATATATTTT.

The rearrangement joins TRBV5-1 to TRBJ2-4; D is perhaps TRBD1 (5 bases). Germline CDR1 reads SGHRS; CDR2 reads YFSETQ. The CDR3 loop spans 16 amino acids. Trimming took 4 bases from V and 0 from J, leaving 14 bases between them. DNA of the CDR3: TGCGCCAGCAGCCTACCAGACAGTCTAGCCAAAAACATTCAGTACTTC. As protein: CASSLPDSLAKNIQYF.

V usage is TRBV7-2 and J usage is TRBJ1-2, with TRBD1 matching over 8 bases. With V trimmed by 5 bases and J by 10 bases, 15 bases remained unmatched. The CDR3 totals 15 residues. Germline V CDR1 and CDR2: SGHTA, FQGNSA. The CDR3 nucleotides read TGTGCCAGCAGCCCAGAGACCGGACAGGGAACATCCTACACCTTC. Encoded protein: CASSPETGQGTSYTF.

Here the CDR3 DNA reads TGTGCCAGCAGTTCCAGCGGGGGGAACACCGGGGAGCTGTTTTTT. Translation: CASSSSGGNTGELFF. V and J are TRBV6-5 and TRBJ2-2; 8 nucleotides match TRBD2. V lost 4 bases and J lost 1; bases outside the gene matches: 2. This CDR3 is 15 amino acids long. Looked up from germline, CDR1 is MNHEY and CDR2 is SVGAGI.

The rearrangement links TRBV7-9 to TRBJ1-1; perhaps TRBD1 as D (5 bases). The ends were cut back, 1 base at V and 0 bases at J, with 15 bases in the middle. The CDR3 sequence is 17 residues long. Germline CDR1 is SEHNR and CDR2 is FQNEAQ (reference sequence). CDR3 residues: CASSLVRAGPMNTEAFF. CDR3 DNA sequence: TGTGCCAGCAGCTTAGTCAGGGCAGGGCCGATGAACACTGAAGCTTTCTTT.

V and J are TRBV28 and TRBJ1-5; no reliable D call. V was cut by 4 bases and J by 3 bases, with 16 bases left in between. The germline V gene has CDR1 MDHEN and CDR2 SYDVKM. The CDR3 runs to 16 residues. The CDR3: CASSSPPREPNQPQHF. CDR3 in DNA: TGTGCCAGCAGTTCCCCACCCCGGGAACCCAATCAGCCCCAGCATTTT. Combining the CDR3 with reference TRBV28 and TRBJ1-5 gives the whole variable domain DVKVTQSSRYLVKRTGEKVFLECVQDMDHENMFWYRQDPGLGLRLIYFSYDVKMKEKGDIPEGYSVSREKKERFSLILESASTNQTSMYLCASSSPPREPNQPQHFGDGTRLSIL.

CDR3 region: CASSPRLGDGYTF. The CDR3 DNA sequence: TGTGCCAGCAGCCCCCGGTTGGGGGATGGCTACACCTTC. The chain recombines TRBV14 with TRBJ1-2; D perhaps matches TRBD1 (5 bases). CDR1 SGHDN and CDR2 FVKESK come from the germline V gene. Trimming took 4 bases from V and 6 from J, leaving 12 bases between them. The length of the CDR3 is 13 residues.

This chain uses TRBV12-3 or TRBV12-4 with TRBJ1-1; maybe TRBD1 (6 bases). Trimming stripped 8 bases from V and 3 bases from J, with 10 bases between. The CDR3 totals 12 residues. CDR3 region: CASGRGDTEAFF. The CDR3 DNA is TGTGCCAGCGGCAGGGGAGACACTGAAGCTTTCTTT.

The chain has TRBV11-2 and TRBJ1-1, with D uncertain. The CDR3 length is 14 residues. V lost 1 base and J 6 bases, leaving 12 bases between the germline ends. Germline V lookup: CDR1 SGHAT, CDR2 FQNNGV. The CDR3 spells CASSLGPWGAEAFF. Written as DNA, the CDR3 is TGTGCCAGCAGCTTAGGGCCCTGGGGAGCTGAAGCTTTCTTT.

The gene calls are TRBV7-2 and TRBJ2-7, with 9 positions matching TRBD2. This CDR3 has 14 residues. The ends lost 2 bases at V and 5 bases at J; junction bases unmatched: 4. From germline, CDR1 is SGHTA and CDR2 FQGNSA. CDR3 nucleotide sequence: TGTGCCAGCAGCTTAAGCGGGGGGCTGAACGAGCAGTACTTC. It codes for CASSLSGGLNEQYF.

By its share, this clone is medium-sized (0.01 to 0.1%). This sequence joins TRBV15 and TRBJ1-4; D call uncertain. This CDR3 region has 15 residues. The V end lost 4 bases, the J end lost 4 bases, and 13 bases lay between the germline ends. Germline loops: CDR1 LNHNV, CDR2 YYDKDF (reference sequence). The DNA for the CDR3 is TGTGCCACCAGCACCTACCCAATCGTTAATGAAAAACTGTTTTTT. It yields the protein CATSTYPIVNEKLFF.

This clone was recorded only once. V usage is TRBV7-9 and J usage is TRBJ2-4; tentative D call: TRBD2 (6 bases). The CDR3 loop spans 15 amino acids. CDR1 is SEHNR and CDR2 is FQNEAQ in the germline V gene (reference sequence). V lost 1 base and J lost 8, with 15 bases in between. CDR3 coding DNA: TGTGCCAGCAGCTTAGGGGCGGGGCCGAGTGACATTCAGTACTTC. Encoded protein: CASSLGAGPSDIQYF.

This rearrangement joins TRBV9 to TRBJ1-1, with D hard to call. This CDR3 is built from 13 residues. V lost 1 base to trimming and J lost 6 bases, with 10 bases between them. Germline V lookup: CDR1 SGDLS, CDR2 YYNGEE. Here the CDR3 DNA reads TGTGCCAGCAGCGTAATTACAGCTTCTGAAGCTTTCTTT. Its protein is CASSVITASEAFF.

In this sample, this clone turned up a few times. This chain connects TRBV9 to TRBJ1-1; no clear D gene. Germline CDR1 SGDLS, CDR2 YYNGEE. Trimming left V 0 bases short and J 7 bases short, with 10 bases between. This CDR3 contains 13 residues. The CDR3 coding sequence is TGTGCCAGCAGCGTAGAAGATCACAGTGAAGCTTTCTTT. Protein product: CASSVEDHSEAFF.

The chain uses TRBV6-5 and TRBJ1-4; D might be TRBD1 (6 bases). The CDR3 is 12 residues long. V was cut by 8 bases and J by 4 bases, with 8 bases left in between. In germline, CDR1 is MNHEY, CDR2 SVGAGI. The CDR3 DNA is TGTGCCAGCGGCAGGGGTAATGAAAAACTGTTTTTT. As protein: CASGRGNEKLFF.

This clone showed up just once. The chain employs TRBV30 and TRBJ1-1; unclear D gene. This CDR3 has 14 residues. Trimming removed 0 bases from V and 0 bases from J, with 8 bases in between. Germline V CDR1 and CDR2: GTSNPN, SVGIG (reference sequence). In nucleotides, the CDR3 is TGTGCCTGGAGTGTAGGGTACATGAACACTGAAGCTTTCTTT. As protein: CAWSVGYMNTEAFF.

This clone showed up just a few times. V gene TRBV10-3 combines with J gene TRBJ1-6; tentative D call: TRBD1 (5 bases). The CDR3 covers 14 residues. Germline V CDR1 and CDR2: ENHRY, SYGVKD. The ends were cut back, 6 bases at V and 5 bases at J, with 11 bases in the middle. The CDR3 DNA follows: TGTGCCATCAGGGACAAGGGTAATAATTCACCCCTCCACTTT. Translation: CAIRDKGNNSPLHF.

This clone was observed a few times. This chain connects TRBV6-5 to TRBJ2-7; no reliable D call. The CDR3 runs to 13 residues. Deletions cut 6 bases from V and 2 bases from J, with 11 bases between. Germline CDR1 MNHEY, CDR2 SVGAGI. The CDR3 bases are TGTGCCAGCAGAGACCCGGTTCCCTACGAGCAGTACTTC. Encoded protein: CASRDPVPYEQYF.

The CDR3 sequence: CASSFPGSPLHF. CDR3 coding DNA: TGTGCCAGCAGTTTCCCAGGTTCACCCCTCCACTTT. This chain joins TRBV6-5 and TRBJ1-6; no definite D call. CDR3 length equals 12 residues. V was cut by 4 bases and J by 9 bases, with 7 bases left in between. Germline CDR1 reads MNHEY; CDR2 reads SVGAGI.